This is a list of T cell receptor beta chains from one sample in a study of T cells in Graves' hyperthyroidism and ophthalmopathy. TCRdb used MiXCR to reprocess the multiplex PCR reads, holding one entry per CDR3 protein. The profile shows hundreds of thousands of distinct CDR3 sequences, 18% of them singletons. The sample was blood. The source is a woman aged 45 to 65 with Graves' hyperthyroidism that later progressed to Graves' ophthalmopathy. Both conserved end residues are part of each CDR3. Fields, in order: J gene, D gene, V gene, clone size, CDR3 protein, CDR3 DNA. The D gene is left open where the match is weak. The size field is filled for only some rows; it gives once, few, many or a size class.

j_call: TRBJ2-5; d_call: .; v_call: TRBV27; clone_size: .; cdr3_aa: CASSLSSRGQETQYF; cdr3_nt: TGTGCCAGCAGTTTATCGTCGCGTGGCCAAGAGACCCAGTACTTC
j_call: TRBJ2-2; d_call: .; v_call: TRBV14; clone_size: .; cdr3_aa: CASSQASAGKAGELFF; cdr3_nt: TGTGCCAGCAGCCAAGCATCGGCAGGGAAAGCCGGGGAGCTGTTTTTT
j_call: TRBJ2-1; d_call: TRBD2; v_call: TRBV5-1; clone_size: few; cdr3_aa: CASSEAGASSYNEQFF; cdr3_nt: TGCGCCAGCAGTGAAGCGGGGGCCAGCTCCTACAATGAGCAGTTCTTC
j_call: TRBJ1-1; d_call: .; v_call: TRBV30; clone_size: few; cdr3_aa: CAWSGYGILAFF; cdr3_nt: TGTGCCTGGAGTGGGTATGGGATCTTAGCTTTCTTT
j_call: TRBJ2-2; d_call: .; v_call: TRBV29-1; clone_size: .; cdr3_aa: CSVTGLLNTGELFF; cdr3_nt: TGCAGCGTTACCGGACTTTTGAACACCGGGGAGCTGTTTTTT
j_call: TRBJ2-5; d_call: .; v_call: TRBV4-1; clone_size: .; cdr3_aa: CASSLGTFQETQYF; cdr3_nt: TGCGCCAGCAGCCTTGGGACATTCCAAGAGACCCAGTACTTC
j_call: TRBJ1-4; d_call: .; v_call: TRBV3-1; clone_size: many; cdr3_aa: CASSQDLQGWGTNEKLFF; cdr3_nt: TGTGCCAGCAGCCAAGATCTCCAGGGGTGGGGCACTAATGAAAAACTGTTTTTT
j_call: TRBJ2-5; d_call: .; v_call: TRBV7-9; clone_size: .; cdr3_aa: CASSLVLTVWQETQYF; cdr3_nt: TGTGCCAGCAGCTTAGTTCTGACCGTTTGGCAAGAGACCCAGTACTTC
j_call: TRBJ2-2; d_call: .; v_call: TRBV4-2; clone_size: .; cdr3_aa: CASSPEVGLLTGELFF; cdr3_nt: TGTGCCAGCAGCCCCGAGGTGGGACTTCTAACCGGGGAGCTGTTTTTT
j_call: TRBJ1-5; d_call: .; v_call: TRBV6-1; clone_size: many; cdr3_aa: CASMGAVSNQPQHF; cdr3_nt: TGTGCCAGCATGGGGGCAGTAAGCAATCAGCCCCAGCATTTT
j_call: TRBJ1-5; d_call: TRBD1; v_call: TRBV7-2; clone_size: .; cdr3_aa: CASSSLGAGTDSQPQRF; cdr3_nt: TGTGCCAGCAGCTCCTTAGGGGCAGGGACAGACAGTCAGCCCCAGCGTTTT
j_call: TRBJ1-2; d_call: TRBD1; v_call: TRBV3-1; clone_size: .; cdr3_aa: CASSQDFRGGDGYTF; cdr3_nt: TGTGCCAGCAGCCAAGATTTCAGGGGGGGCGATGGCTACACCTTC
j_call: TRBJ2-7; d_call: .; v_call: TRBV5-1; clone_size: few; cdr3_aa: CASSYGQTREQYF; cdr3_nt: TGCGCCAGCAGCTACGGACAGACCCGGGAGCAGTACTTC
j_call: TRBJ2-7; d_call: TRBD2; v_call: TRBV20-1; clone_size: .; cdr3_aa: CSATGLAGADEQYF; cdr3_nt: TGCAGTGCTACGGGACTAGCGGGGGCGGACGAGCAGTACTTC
j_call: TRBJ2-2; d_call: TRBD2; v_call: TRBV7-2; clone_size: many; cdr3_aa: CASSARLAGGSNTGELFF; cdr3_nt: TGTGCCAGCAGCGCCCGACTAGCGGGGGGGTCGAACACCGGGGAGCTGTTTTTT
j_call: TRBJ1-2; d_call: TRBD1; v_call: TRBV19; clone_size: .; cdr3_aa: CASRGRQGGYGYTF; cdr3_nt: TGTGCCAGTAGGGGGCGACAGGGCGGCTATGGCTACACCTTC
j_call: TRBJ1-4; d_call: TRBD1; v_call: TRBV20-1; clone_size: .; cdr3_aa: CSASQQGPTNEKLFF; cdr3_nt: TGCAGTGCTAGCCAACAGGGGCCAACTAATGAAAAACTGTTTTTT
j_call: TRBJ2-1; d_call: TRBD2; v_call: TRBV19; clone_size: few; cdr3_aa: CASSLTSGGGLEQFF; cdr3_nt: TGTGCCAGTAGTCTTACTAGCGGAGGGGGTTTAGAGCAGTTCTTC
j_call: TRBJ2-7; d_call: .; v_call: TRBV6-2/TRBV6-3; clone_size: many; cdr3_aa: CASSYSRGNYEQYF; cdr3_nt: TGTGCCAGCAGTTACTCGAGGGGGAACTACGAGCAGTACTTC
j_call: TRBJ2-2; d_call: .; v_call: TRBV12-3/TRBV12-4; clone_size: many; cdr3_aa: CASSSPGELFF; cdr3_nt: TGTGCCAGCAGTTCCCCCGGGGAGCTGTTTTTT
j_call: TRBJ2-7; d_call: TRBD1; v_call: TRBV27; clone_size: .; cdr3_aa: CASSLQGAYYEQYF; cdr3_nt: TGTGCCAGCAGCCTACAGGGGGCCTACTACGAGCAGTACTTC
j_call: TRBJ1-3; d_call: .; v_call: TRBV5-1; clone_size: .; cdr3_aa: CASSLASLSGNTIYF; cdr3_nt: TGCGCCAGCAGCTTGGCCTCCTTGTCTGGAAACACCATATATTTT
j_call: TRBJ2-1; d_call: .; v_call: TRBV29-1; clone_size: .; cdr3_aa: CSVIQLSEQFF; cdr3_nt: TGCAGCGTTATTCAACTCAGTGAGCAGTTCTTC
j_call: TRBJ1-2; d_call: .; v_call: TRBV7-9; clone_size: few; cdr3_aa: CATPTLNYGYTF; cdr3_nt: TGTGCCACACCTACACTGAACTATGGCTACACCTTC
j_call: TRBJ2-3; d_call: TRBD1; v_call: TRBV5-1; clone_size: many; cdr3_aa: CASSLDRGDTDTQYF; cdr3_nt: TGCGCCAGCAGCTTAGACAGGGGAGACACAGATACGCAGTATTTT
j_call: TRBJ2-1; d_call: .; v_call: TRBV20-1; clone_size: many; cdr3_aa: CSARDGTGSSYNEQFF; cdr3_nt: TGCAGTGCTAGAGATGGGACGGGTAGCTCCTACAATGAGCAGTTCTTC
j_call: TRBJ2-3; d_call: TRBD2; v_call: TRBV5-1; clone_size: many; cdr3_aa: CASSRGSGETQYF; cdr3_nt: TGCGCCAGCAGCAGGGGAAGCGGGGAAACGCAGTATTTT
j_call: TRBJ2-1; d_call: .; v_call: TRBV5-5; clone_size: .; cdr3_aa: CASSPRTPPEYNEQFF; cdr3_nt: TGTGCCAGCAGCCCGCGGACCCCCCCAGAATACAATGAGCAGTTCTTC
j_call: TRBJ2-7; d_call: TRBD1; v_call: TRBV27; clone_size: few; cdr3_aa: CASTDVGTGSHEQYF; cdr3_nt: TGTGCCAGCACCGACGTTGGGACAGGGAGCCACGAGCAGTACTTC
j_call: TRBJ1-2; d_call: .; v_call: TRBV7-6; clone_size: .; cdr3_aa: CASSLDVSNYGYTF; cdr3_nt: TGTGCCAGCAGCTTAGACGTCAGCAACTATGGCTACACCTTC
j_call: TRBJ2-5; d_call: .; v_call: TRBV10-1; clone_size: .; cdr3_aa: CASSESMPGVNVETQYF; cdr3_nt: TGCGCCAGCAGTGAGTCGATGCCAGGGGTGAATGTAGAGACCCAGTACTTC
j_call: TRBJ2-3; d_call: TRBD1; v_call: TRBV7-3; clone_size: .; cdr3_aa: CASSLKGRGRTDTQYF; cdr3_nt: TGTGCCAGCAGCTTAAAAGGCAGGGGGCGCACAGATACGCAGTATTTT
j_call: TRBJ1-1; d_call: .; v_call: TRBV7-3; clone_size: many; cdr3_aa: CASSSTTGNTEAFF; cdr3_nt: TGTGCCAGCAGCTCCACGACAGGGAACACTGAAGCTTTCTTT
j_call: TRBJ2-5; d_call: .; v_call: TRBV20-1; clone_size: .; cdr3_aa: CSACTQGIQETQYF; cdr3_nt: TGCAGTGCTTGCACACAGGGTATCCAAGAGACCCAGTACTTC
j_call: TRBJ1-1; d_call: .; v_call: TRBV20-1; clone_size: many; cdr3_aa: CSAFDSPNPEAFF; cdr3_nt: TGCAGTGCTTTTGACAGCCCAAACCCTGAAGCTTTCTTT
j_call: TRBJ1-5; d_call: .; v_call: TRBV6-1; clone_size: many; cdr3_aa: CASSERYRVNQPQHF; cdr3_nt: TGTGCCAGCAGTGAAAGGTACAGGGTCAATCAGCCCCAGCATTTT
j_call: TRBJ1-5; d_call: .; v_call: TRBV5-1; clone_size: many; cdr3_aa: CASSFEGSQPQHF; cdr3_nt: TGCGCCAGCAGCTTTGAGGGGAGTCAGCCCCAGCATTTT
j_call: TRBJ2-2; d_call: .; v_call: TRBV6-5; clone_size: few; cdr3_aa: CASSYSGHTNTGELFF; cdr3_nt: TGTGCCAGCAGTTACTCGGGACATACGAACACCGGGGAGCTGTTTTTT
j_call: TRBJ2-1; d_call: TRBD1; v_call: TRBV7-7; clone_size: many; cdr3_aa: CASSLDRDGHNEQFF; cdr3_nt: TGTGCTAGCAGCTTAGACAGGGATGGCCACAATGAGCAGTTCTTC
j_call: TRBJ2-1; d_call: TRBD2; v_call: TRBV11-3; clone_size: few; cdr3_aa: CASSFSGGAGFNEQFF; cdr3_nt: TGTGCCAGCAGCTTCTCCGGGGGGGCTGGATTCAATGAGCAGTTCTTC